This T cell receptor (beta chain) was sequenced for a study of tumor-infiltrating lymphocytes in primary liver carcinoma. Findings and limits, study-wide: Tumors and blood were compared for top-250-clone fraction, and tumors had the significantly higher value (p = 0.039).

TCR beta cDNA came from approximately 490 ng total RNA, primed with a constant-region primer. Three nested multiplex PCR rounds, a slightly modified ARM-PCR, produced the libraries for TCR beta. TCRdb used MiXCR to reprocess the multiplex PCR reads, holding one entry per CDR3 protein. The table has 310,000 or so distinct CDR3 sequences, approximately 58% seen once. Turning to this clonotype: Its antigen is unidentified. This may be a read error, as it is one base from a much larger clone.

In addition to blood RNA drawn from unsorted whole blood, germline DNA was extracted. The clonotype comes from a woman in her twenties or thirties with primary liver carcinoma and hepatitis B virus infection. What was sequenced was peripheral blood.

This CDR3 reads CASTLTAPRVNEQFF. The CDR3 coding sequence is TGTGCCAGCACCCTAACCGCGCCGAGGGTGAATGAGCAGTTCTTC. The rearrangement links TRBV6-5 to TRBJ2-1; a possible D gene is TRBD2 (5 bases). The germline gives CDR1 MNHEY, CDR2 SVGAGI. V was pared by 7 bases and J by 7 bases, with 20 bases between. This CDR3 contains 15 residues.